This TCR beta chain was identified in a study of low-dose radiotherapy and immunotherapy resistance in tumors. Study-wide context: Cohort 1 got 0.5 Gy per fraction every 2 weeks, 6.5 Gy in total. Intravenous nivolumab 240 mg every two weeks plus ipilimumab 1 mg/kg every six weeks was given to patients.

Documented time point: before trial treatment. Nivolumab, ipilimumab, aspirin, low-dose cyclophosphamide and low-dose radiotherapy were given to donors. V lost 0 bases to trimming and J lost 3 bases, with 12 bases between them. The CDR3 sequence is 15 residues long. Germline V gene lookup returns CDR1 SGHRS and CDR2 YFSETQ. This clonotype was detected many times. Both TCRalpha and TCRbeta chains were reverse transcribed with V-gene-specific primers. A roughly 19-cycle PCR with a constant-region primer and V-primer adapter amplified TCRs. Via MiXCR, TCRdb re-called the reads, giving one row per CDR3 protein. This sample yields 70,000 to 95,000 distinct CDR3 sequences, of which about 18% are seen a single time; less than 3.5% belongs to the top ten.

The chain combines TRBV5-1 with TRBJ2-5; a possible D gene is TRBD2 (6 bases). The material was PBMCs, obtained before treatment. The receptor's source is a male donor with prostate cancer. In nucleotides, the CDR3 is TGCGCCAGCAGCTTGGGAGGCGGGGTAGAAGAGACCCAGTACTTC. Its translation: CASSLGGGVEETQYF. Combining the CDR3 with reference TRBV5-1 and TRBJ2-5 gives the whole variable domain KAGVTQTPRYLIKTRGQQVTLSCSPISGHRSVSWYQQTPGQGLQFLFEYFSETQRNKGNFPGRFSGRQFSNSRSEMNVSTLELGDSALYLCASSLGGGVEETQYFGPGTRLLVL.